One TCR beta chain is described in this entry. Seattle's cohort entered during active infection and was followed longitudinally. Germline loops: CDR1 KGHDR, CDR2 SFDVKD. The germline V and J ends were trimmed by 4 bases and 8 bases, with 16 bases remaining between them. The CDR3 consists of 14 residues. The data were obtained in a study of blood T cell repertoires in COVID-19. Study at large: Spain, Italy and the United States supplied samples that represented acute and convalescent COVID-19. Nucleic acid was either cDNA or gDNA, and it came from T cells, B-cell-depleted T cells, or PBMCs.

The authors' processing: Reference gene primer amplification in the assay estimated nucleated cell counts. Profiling relied on immunoSEQ multiplex PCR, and the TCRdb table lists in-frame clones only, not all of them. V, J and clone size are taken as reported in that table, and D and trimming were inferred from the DNA itself. The sample consists of about 350,000 clones, approximately 91% of them appearing once. V and J are TRBV24-1 and TRBJ1-2; no clear D. This receptor was identified in a woman aged 70 to 79 with COVID-19, enrolled during active disease. Sequencing input: peripheral blood. The CDR3 sequence is CATSDPKREEGYTF. CDR3 in DNA: TGTGCCACCAGTGACCCGAAGAGGGAAGAAGGCTACACCTTC.